What follows are 32 T cell receptor beta chains derived from one specimen sequenced in a study of cytomegalovirus exposure and HLA in healthy donors. Vbeta (60) and Jbeta (13) primers were used in the PCR. Method: immunoSEQ multiplex PCR; TCRdb's copy keeps in-frame clones and lacks some. In the table there are 100,000 to 150,000 clones, roughly 80% of which are singletons. The specimen sequenced was PBMCs. Receptors originate from a man between 18 and 35 years old in good health and CMV-seropositive.

The chain couples TRBV9 to TRBJ2-1, with a possible D match to TRBD2 (5 bases). The germline gives CDR1 SGDLS, CDR2 YYNGEE. The CDR3 is 15 residues long. Trimming pared 2 bases from V and 0 bases from J, leaving 9 bases between. The CDR3: CASSVSSFSYNEQFF. In DNA form, the CDR3 reads TGTGCCAGCAGCGTCTCTAGCTTCTCCTACAATGAGCAGTTCTTC.

As concerns this clone: A read error may account for a junction end that differs from germline. The gene calls are TRBV7-9 and TRBJ1-6, with D possibly being TRBD1 (6 bases). The CDR3 is made up of 12 amino acids. CDR1 is SEHNR, CDR2 FQNEAQ, per germline (reference sequence). The CDR3 spells CACRQADSPLHF. CDR3 in DNA: TGTGCCTGCAGACAGGCAGATTCACCCCTCCACTTT.

This chain links TRBV9 with TRBJ2-1, with TRBD2 matching 7 bases. J was trimmed by 3 bases and V by 0 bases; bases with no gene match: 3. The CDR3 extends over 15 amino acids. CDR1 and CDR2 from the germline V gene are SGDLS and YYNGEE. The CDR3 spells CASSVDSGVYNEQFF. For the CDR3, the DNA is TGTGCCAGCAGCGTAGACAGCGGGGTCTACAATGAGCAGTTCTTC.

V and J are TRBV5-1 and TRBJ2-5; possibly TRBD1 for D (6 bases). The germline V and J ends were trimmed by 0 bases and 3 bases, with 9 bases remaining between them. CDR3 length equals 14 residues. Germline V gene data show CDR1 as SGHRS and CDR2 as YFSETQ. The CDR3 sequence: CASSLVAGEETQYF. The CDR3 DNA sequence: TGCGCCAGCAGCTTGGTGGCAGGGGAAGAGACCCAGTACTTC.

This chain uses TRBV28 with TRBJ1-1; tentatively, D is TRBD1 (5 bases). Germline V lookup: CDR1 MDHEN, CDR2 SYDVKM. V lost 6 bases and J lost 7, with 15 bases in between. This CDR3 has 13 residues. DNA for the CDR3: TGTGCCAGCAGAAACCCCGGCGGGGGTGAAGCTTTCTTT. It yields the protein CASRNPGGGEAFF. Full variable domain (missing parts from reference TRBV28 and TRBJ1-1): DVKVTQSSRYLVKRTGEKVFLECVQDMDHENMFWYRQDPGLGLRLIYFSYDVKMKEKGDIPEGYSVSREKKERFSLILESASTNQTSMYLCASRNPGGGEAFFGQGTRLTVV.

The V gene is TRBV11-2, the J gene TRBJ2-3, with D hard to call. V was cut by 8 bases and J by 6 bases, with 9 bases left in between. Per the germline V gene, CDR1 is SGHAT and CDR2 is FQNNGV. The CDR3 totals 11 residues. CDR3 sequence: CASGSEDTQYF. The CDR3 nucleotides are TGTGCCAGCGGATCGGAGGATACGCAGTATTTT.

The chain links TRBV7-2 to TRBJ1-1; no definite D call. Germline V gene data show CDR1 as SGHTA and CDR2 as FQGNSA. The germline V and J ends were trimmed by 1 base and 8 bases, with 11 bases remaining between them. CDR3 length: 13 amino acids. Written as DNA, the CDR3 is TGTGCCAGCAGCTTAGTAGGAGTTGAAGAAGCTTTCTTT. It codes for CASSLVGVEEAFF.

The chain carries TRBV7-9 and TRBJ2-1; TRBD2 matches 14 bases. The CDR3 has 17 residues. CDR1 is SEHNR, CDR2 FQNEAQ, per germline (reference sequence). The V and J ends lost 1 base and 6 bases, in that order; junction bases with no gene match: 5. The CDR3 DNA follows: TGTGCCAGCAGCTTAGGGACTAGCGGGGGGATCCCCAATGAGCAGTTCTTC. Its translation: CASSLGTSGGIPNEQFF.

The chain recombines TRBV19 with TRBJ2-5; maybe TRBD1 (5 bases). Trimming removed 4 bases from V and 5 bases from J, with 11 bases in between. This CDR3 has 13 residues. Germline V CDR1 and CDR2: LNHDA, SQIVND (reference sequence). The DNA for the CDR3 is TGTGCCAGTAGTACCTGGACACAGGAGACCCAGTACTTC. Translation gives CASSTWTQETQYF.

The rearrangement joins TRBV19 to TRBJ2-7; possibly TRBD1 for D (5 bases). Germline V gene sequence: CDR1 LNHDA, CDR2 SQIVND (reference sequence). V was trimmed by 0 bases and J by 6 bases, leaving 15 bases between them. The CDR3 consists of 15 residues. This chain's CDR3 is CASSIDQGYTTEQYF. For the CDR3, the DNA is TGTGCCAGTAGTATAGATCAGGGCTATACAACCGAGCAGTACTTC.

J is TRBJ1-2 and V is TRBV11-1; D gene uncertain. Germline CDR1 SGHAT, CDR2 FQDESV (reference sequence). This CDR3 has 13 residues. Between the trimmed V and J ends, which lost 3 bases and 8 bases, there was a span of 13 bases. The CDR3 region has the DNA TGTGCCAGCAGCTTGGAGGGCTCATTGGGCTACACCTTC. Protein: CASSLEGSLGYTF.

This clone has just one count. V usage is TRBV5-1 and J usage is TRBJ2-3, with TRBD2 matching 9 bases. CDR1 SGHRS and CDR2 YFSETQ come from the germline V gene. With 0 bases clipped from V and 0 bases from J, the junction kept 5 bases outside the gene matches. The CDR3 runs 17 residues. Here the CDR3 reads CASSLAAGGTSTDTQYF. In DNA, the CDR3 is TGCGCCAGCAGCTTGGCCGCGGGGGGGACTAGCACAGATACGCAGTATTTT.

The sample holds one count of this clone. The chain combines TRBV5-1 with TRBJ2-1, with 12 positions matching TRBD1. V gave up 4 bases and J gave up 4 bases; unmatched junction bases: 3. The CDR3 sequence is 15 residues long. CDR1 and CDR2 from the germline V gene are SGHRS and YFSETQ. The CDR3, as DNA: TGCGCCAGCAGCCGGGACAGGGGGCTGTACAATGAGCAGTTCTTC. It yields the protein CASSRDRGLYNEQFF.

This clone showed up just once. The chain links TRBV6-1 to TRBJ2-7, with D possibly being TRBD1 (6 bases). This CDR3 contains 14 residues. V lost 6 bases to trimming and J lost 0 bases, with 12 bases between them. Germline CDR1 and CDR2: MNHNS and SASEGT. The DNA for the CDR3 is TGTGCCAGCAGCCCAGTAGGGGGCTCCTACGAGCAGTACTTC. Its protein product is CASSPVGGSYEQYF.

In this sample, this clone turned up a few times. The chain is built from TRBV30 and TRBJ2-3, with 7 nucleotides matching TRBD2. Germline V lookup: CDR1 GTSNPN, CDR2 SVGIG (reference sequence). This CDR3 contains 13 residues. The CDR3 reads CAVEGGSTDTQYF. The CDR3 nucleotides read TGTGCGGTAGAGGGAGGGAGCACAGATACGCAGTATTTT.

The genes are TRBV6-1 and TRBJ2-7, with D possibly TRBD1 on 7 matching bases. Germline V gene sequence: CDR1 MNHNS, CDR2 SASEGT. Between the trimmed V and J ends, which lost 2 bases and 4 bases, there was a span of 15 bases. CDR3 length equals 15 residues. The CDR3 sequence is CASSEPGGRFYEQYF. Written as DNA, the CDR3 is TGTGCCAGCAGTGAACCAGGGGGGCGGTTTTACGAGCAGTACTTC.

This clone was counted between two and nine times. This chain joins TRBV6-5 and TRBJ1-3; weak D call: TRBD1 (6 bases). Trimming took 2 bases from V and 4 from J, leaving 9 bases between them. The CDR3 totals 14 residues. CDR1 and CDR2 from the germline V gene are MNHEY and SVGAGI. The CDR3 DNA is TGTGCCAGCAGTTACGGGGGCACCGGAAACACCATATATTTT. Its translation is CASSYGGTGNTIYF.

The gene calls are TRBV28 and TRBJ1-5; no clear D. CDR3 size: 15 residues. Germline V gene data show CDR1 as MDHEN and CDR2 as SYDVKM. The germline V and J ends were trimmed by 6 bases and 0 bases, with 12 bases remaining between them. CDR3 nucleotides: TGTGCCAGCAGCCCGCAGGACTATAGCAATCAGCCCCAGCATTTT. Encoded protein: CASSPQDYSNQPQHF.

This clone appeared once. The rearrangement uses TRBV5-6 and TRBJ2-2; 10 bases map to TRBD1. Trimming took 4 bases from V and 6 from J; bases not matched to a gene: 9. Germline V gene sequence: CDR1 SGHDT, CDR2 YYEEEE. There are 16 residues in the CDR3. CDR3 protein: CASSNGQGVSAGELFF. The CDR3 nucleotides are TGTGCCAGCAGCAATGGACAGGGGGTTAGCGCCGGGGAGCTGTTTTTT.

This clone was observed a few times. This chain joins TRBV2 and TRBJ1-4; 7 positions agree with TRBD1. Per germline, CDR1 SNHLY and CDR2 FYNNEI. The CDR3 contains 16 residues. V dropped 5 bases and J dropped 7; count of bases not matched to a gene: 13. For the CDR3, the DNA is TGTGCCAGCAGTTATAACTACAGGGGAGGCAGTGAAAAACTGTTTTTT. Translating gives CASSYNYRGGSEKLFF.

This clone was seen repeatedly, ten times or more. The V call is TRBV30, the J call TRBJ2-4; 9 bases are shared with TRBD1. J lost 6 bases, V lost 3 bases, and 12 bases had no gene match. The CDR3 contains 16 residues. Germline lookup yields CDR1 GTSNPN and CDR2 SVGIG (reference sequence). The CDR3 DNA sequence: TGTGCCTGGAGGCCTGGGACAGGGTCTTGGGGAAACATTCAGTACTTC. This gives the protein CAWRPGTGSWGNIQYF.

This clone showed up just once. The CDR3 DNA reads TGTGCCAGTAGTATAGCCACGAGTAACGAAGCTTTCTTT. As protein: CASSIATSNEAFF. The rearrangement uses TRBV19 and TRBJ1-1, with D hard to call. The CDR3 consists of 13 residues. Germline assignment: CDR1 LNHDA and CDR2 SQIVND (reference sequence). V was trimmed by 1 base and J by 8 bases, leaving 11 bases between them.

The chain recombines TRBV28 with TRBJ1-2; the match to TRBD1 covers 8 bases. CDR1 and CDR2 from the germline V gene are MDHEN and SYDVKM. V lost 10 bases, J lost 5 bases, and 12 bases stayed unmatched. CDR3 size: 14 residues. The CDR3 is CATRGRGLKYGYTF. DNA for the CDR3: TGTGCCACAAGGGGCAGGGGGCTTAAATATGGCTACACCTTC.

The chain uses TRBV6-5 and TRBJ1-1; D call uncertain. The CDR3 is 13 amino acids. CDR1 is MNHEY and CDR2 is SVGAGI in the germline V gene. Trimming took off 2 bases at V and 4 bases at J, with 8 bases between the two ends. The DNA for the CDR3 is TGTGCCAGCAGTTACCCTCCGGGCACTGAAGCTTTCTTT. Translating it yields CASSYPPGTEAFF.

The chain uses TRBV30 and TRBJ1-5; TRBD1 matches at 8 bases. Germline V gives CDR1 GTSNPN, CDR2 SVGIG (reference sequence). The CDR3 spans 14 residues. With 1 base clipped from V and 6 bases from J, the junction kept 5 bases outside the gene matches. CDR3 loop: CAWSATDRAQPQHF. CDR3 in DNA: TGTGCCTGGAGTGCAACGGACAGGGCTCAGCCCCAGCATTTT.

V is TRBV4-1 and J is TRBJ2-1; 12 nucleotides line up with TRBD2. Germline lookup yields CDR1 MGHRA and CDR2 YSYEKL. The V gene end was trimmed by 1 base and the J gene end by 8 bases; junction bases not matched to a gene: 12. This CDR3 is 18 amino acids long. This CDR3 reads CASSQAYPSGGAIHEQFF. DNA of the CDR3: TGCGCCAGCAGCCAAGCCTACCCTAGCGGGGGGGCCATCCATGAGCAGTTCTTC.

The genes are TRBV15 and TRBJ2-1; 8 positions match TRBD1. This CDR3 comprises 15 residues. Germline assignment: CDR1 LNHNV and CDR2 YYDKDF (reference sequence). V trimming: 3 bases; J trimming: 7 bases; junction bases outside the gene matches: 8. The CDR3 here is CATSRRVQGENEQFF. The CDR3 DNA sequence: TGTGCCACCAGCAGGCGGGTACAGGGGGAGAATGAGCAGTTCTTC.

The chain has TRBV6-5 and TRBJ2-2; the D is unclear. The CDR3 covers 15 residues. The V gene's germline CDR1 is MNHEY and CDR2 SVGAGI. With 2 bases removed from V and 3 bases from J, the gap between germline ends came to 10 bases. CDR3 nucleotides: TGTGCCAGCAGTTACGTCCCACATTACACCGGGGAGCTGTTTTTT. Amino acid sequence: CASSYVPHYTGELFF.

The chain employs TRBV18 and TRBJ1-2; no definite D call. Between the trimmed V and J ends, which lost 5 bases and 7 bases, there was a span of 23 bases. Germline values: CDR1 KGHSH, CDR2 LQKENI. This CDR3 contains 16 residues. The CDR3 region is CASSSDLETRIGGYTF. The CDR3 DNA sequence: TGTGCCAGCTCATCCGACCTCGAGACAAGGATCGGTGGCTACACCTTC.

The gene calls are TRBV7-9 and TRBJ1-5; D ambiguous. Trimming removed 5 bases at V and 7 bases at J, with 12 bases between. Germline-derived CDR1 and CDR2 are SEHNR and FQNEAQ (reference sequence). The CDR3 contains 13 residues. CDR3 sequence (DNA): TGTGCCAGCAGCCCCACGGGGAGCCAGCCCCAGCATTTT. This gives the protein CASSPTGSQPQHF.

The chain employs TRBV30 and TRBJ2-3, with D possibly matching TRBD1 (6 bases). V lost 3 bases, J lost 3 bases, and 16 bases lay in between. The CDR3 covers 15 residues. From germline, CDR1 is GTSNPN and CDR2 SVGIG (reference sequence). Here the CDR3 reads CAWSDPGTKTDTQYF. CDR3 sequence (DNA): TGTGCCTGGAGCGATCCCGGGACAAAAACAGATACGCAGTATTTT.

This chain connects TRBV19 to TRBJ2-5; 10 nucleotides agree with TRBD2. The CDR3 has 15 residues. Trimming took 4 bases from V and 2 from J; bases not matched to a gene: 4. Germline assignment: CDR1 LNHDA and CDR2 SQIVND (reference sequence). The CDR3 loop reads CASSKVAGGQETQYF. The CDR3 DNA reads as TGTGCCAGTAGTAAGGTAGCGGGGGGTCAAGAGACCCAGTACTTC.